This TCR beta chain was recorded in a study of blood T cell repertoires in COVID-19. Original handling: From reference gene primer amplification, estimates of nucleated cell counts were derived. Profiled with immunoSEQ multiplex PCR; TCRdb holds only in-frame clones, not every one. The DNA was the basis for D and trimming; V, J and clone size are from that table. The profile shows about 120,000 clones, 79% of them singletons. This clone appeared a single time. The germline V and J ends were trimmed by 0 bases and 12 bases, with 9 bases remaining between them. The CDR3 runs to 11 residues. Germline CDR1 and CDR2: DFQATT and SNEGSKA (reference sequence).

This clonotype was obtained from an elderly woman with acute or convalescent COVID-19. The gene calls are TRBV20-1 and TRBJ2-4, with D unresolved. The sequencing sample was made of peripheral blood. The CDR3 spells CSARDSRSQYF. For the CDR3, the DNA is TGCAGTGCTAGAGATTCCCGGAGTCAGTACTTC.